The sample holds one count of the clone carrying this TCR beta chain. In the source study's methods: Scientists estimated how many nucleated cells there were by amplifying reference gene primers. Only in-frame clones appear in the TCRdb table, and some are missing; sequencing was by immunoSEQ multiplex PCR. That table furnishes V, J and clone size, whereas the DNA furnished D and trimming. The sample has 20,000 to 25,000 clones, around three quarters seen once; the top ten hold 9.5% to 15%. These data belong to a study of blood T cell repertoires in COVID-19. In the study overall: From the United States, Italy and Spain came samples of acute and convalescent COVID-19. Sample material is recorded as cDNA or gDNA derived from T cells, B-cell-depleted T cells, or PBMCs.

The TCR comes from a man aged 60 to 75 with active COVID-19. The specimen sequenced was peripheral blood.

DNA of the CDR3: TGCGCCAGCAGCCAAGTCGGGACTCCCTCCTACAATGAGCAGTTCTTC. Amino acids: CASSQVGTPSYNEQFF. The rearrangement links TRBV4-3 to TRBJ2-1; tentatively, D is TRBD2 (6 bases). The germline gives CDR1 LGHNA, CDR2 YSLEER. V lost 1 base and J lost 0, with 10 bases in between. The CDR3 has 16 amino acids.